These 3 T cell receptor beta chains originate from one sample sequenced in a study of CD8 T cells in ankylosing spondylitis. General study findings and limits: The study identified a TCR beta motif of several highly homologous variants that appeared characteristic of ankylosing spondylitis blood.

These receptors lack a known antigen. A single record per CDR3 protein comes from TCRdb applying MiXCR to the 5' RACE reads. Here the sample spans some 840,000 distinct CDR3 sequences, approximately 10% being singletons. Material: blood, either unsorted or a sorted T cell fraction (not recorded which). All receptors come from a male donor with ankylosing spondylitis.

This clonotype showed up just a few times. This chain uses TRBV25-1 with TRBJ2-3, with 8 bases matching TRBD1. The CDR3 contains 14 residues. Germline V gene data show CDR1 as MGHDK and CDR2 as SYGVNS. V was clipped by 4 bases and J by 5 bases; unmatched bases: 5. The CDR3 DNA is TGTGCCAGCAGTGGACAGGGGTTTAGAGATACGCAGTATTTT. This gives the protein CASSGQGFRDTQYF.

Only a few counts were recorded for this clonotype. This chain connects TRBV20-1 to TRBJ2-3; possibly TRBD1 for D (6 bases). V was clipped by 0 bases and J by 14 bases, with 15 bases between them. Germline CDR1 is DFQATT and CDR2 is SNEGSKA (reference sequence). CDR3 length equals 12 residues. The CDR3 coding sequence is TGCAGTGCTAGAGAGCCGGGACACTCGCCGTATTTT. This encodes CSAREPGHSPYF.

This clonotype was counted a few times. This sequence joins TRBV5-5 and TRBJ1-2; 7 nucleotides line up with TRBD1. Germline V gene data show CDR1 as SGHKS and CDR2 as YYEKEE (reference sequence). V was pared by 4 bases and J by 2 bases, with 5 bases of the junction left unmatched. The length of the CDR3 is 14 residues. The DNA of the CDR3 is TGTGCCAGCAGCCCTCAGACAGGGAACTATGGCTACACCTTC. It translates to CASSPQTGNYGYTF.